This T cell receptor beta chain was captured by sequencing in a study of blood T cell repertoires in COVID-19. This CDR3 spans 13 amino acids. V lost 7 bases and J lost 4, with 10 bases in between. From germline, CDR1 is SNHLY and CDR2 FYNNEI. Original processing methods: How many nucleated cells were present was estimated from reference gene primer amplification. Assay used: immunoSEQ multiplex PCR; TCRdb lists only in-frame clones, some missing. V and J calls and clone size are as listed in that table; D and trimming were resolved from the DNA. The sample holds some 150,000 clones, approximately 84% seen once.

This receptor was obtained from a man in his forties or fifties with acute or convalescent COVID-19. The gene calls are TRBV2 and TRBJ2-2; D might be TRBD2 (5 bases). The sequenced sample consisted of peripheral blood. For the CDR3, the DNA is TGTGCCAGCAAGCAGGAGGCCACCGGGGAGCTGTTTTTT. Translation gives CASKQEATGELFF.